The present T cell receptor (beta chain) was sequenced within a study of T-cell memory formation after mild COVID-19. Via MiXCR, TCRdb re-called the 5' RACE reads, giving one row per CDR3 protein. The sample has around 220,000 distinct CDR3 sequences; 16% are singletons. CDR3 length equals 15 residues. Per germline, CDR1 SGHTA and CDR2 FQGNSA. Losses at the gene ends were 4 bases for V and 5 bases for J; bases not matched to a gene: 8. The source is a man younger than 35 who had mild COVID-19 (a few samples of this study predate the infection). Cell type and time point are not known. The sequencing sample was made of PBMCs or a T cell subset sorted from them (not recorded which). This chain connects TRBV7-2 to TRBJ1-1, with TRBD1 matching over 9 bases. CDR3 sequence (DNA): TGTGCCAGCAGCTCCCGGACAGGGGAAGGAACTGAAGCTTTCTTT. Its translation: CASSSRTGEGTEAFF.